Presented here are 32 T cell receptor beta chains from one specimen sequenced in a study of T cell responses to AZD1222 COVID-19 vaccine. Method: immunoSEQ multiplex PCR; TCRdb's copy keeps in-frame clones and lacks some. This sample has 100,000 to 150,000 clones, with more than 75% found just once. The sample was peripheral blood, taken on day 0 of AZD1222 vaccination. These TCRs come from an adult in good health.

The V gene is TRBV5-6, the J gene TRBJ2-5; D remains ambiguous. The V gene lost 4 bases and the J gene lost 1 base, with 14 bases spanning the gap. This CDR3 contains 15 residues. CDR1 is SGHDT and CDR2 is YYEEEE in the germline V gene. CDR3 in DNA: TGTGCCAGCAGCCATGATGACAATCCCCAAGAGACCCAGTACTTC. Residues: CASSHDDNPQETQYF.

The gene calls are TRBV29-1 and TRBJ2-5; D is undetermined. CDR3 length: 10 amino acids. The ends were cut back, 6 bases at V and 5 bases at J, with 7 bases in the middle. Germline CDR1 SQVTM, CDR2 ANQGSEA. DNA for the CDR3: TGCAGCGTGTTCCTGGAGACCCAGTACTTC. Translating it yields CSVFLETQYF.

The rearrangement links TRBV11-2 to TRBJ2-2; D possibly uses TRBD1 or TRBD2 (6 bases each). The germline V gene encodes CDR1 SGHAT and CDR2 FQNNGV. V was clipped by 0 bases and J by 4 bases, with 12 bases between them. The CDR3 covers 16 residues. CDR3 DNA sequence: TGTGCCAGCAGCTTAGATCTTTGGGGGGCCACCGGGGAGCTGTTTTTT. It translates to CASSLDLWGATGELFF.

The V gene is TRBV7-2, the J gene TRBJ1-1; D might be TRBD1 (6 bases). Germline loops: CDR1 SGHTA, CDR2 FQGNSA. This CDR3 is 14 amino acids long. The V end was cut by 5 bases, the J end by 4 bases, with 14 bases between. This CDR3 reads CASSPYLGATEAFF. The CDR3 DNA follows: TGTGCCAGCAGCCCTTACCTGGGGGCCACTGAAGCTTTCTTT. Using reference TRBV7-2 and TRBJ1-1 for the parts outside the CDR3, the full variable domain is GAGVSQSPSNKVTEKGKDVELRCDPISGHTALYWYRQSLGQGLEFLIYFQGNSAPDKSGLPSDRFSAERTGGSVSTLTIQRTQQEDSAVYLCASSPYLGATEAFFGQGTRLTVV.

J is TRBJ1-6 and V is TRBV5-8; D may be TRBD1 (6 bases). The CDR3 consists of 14 residues. CDR1 and CDR2 from the germline V gene are SGHTS and YDEGEE. V lost 1 base to trimming and J lost 10 bases, with 12 bases between them. For the CDR3, the DNA is TGTGCCAGCAGCTTGTTCAGGGGCGGGTCACCCCTCCACTTT. Protein: CASSLFRGGSPLHF.

The J gene is TRBJ1-1, the V gene TRBV5-6; tentative D call: TRBD1 (5 bases). V was cut by 4 bases and J by 1 base, with 17 bases left in between. The CDR3 length is 16 residues. CDR1 and CDR2 (germline): SGHDT, YYEEEE. The CDR3 loop reads CASSRGPNVENTEAFF. The CDR3 DNA reads TGTGCCAGCAGCCGGGGACCAAACGTGGAGAACACTGAAGCTTTCTTT.

The rearrangement links TRBV11-2 to TRBJ2-1; TRBD1 or TRBD2 may be the D gene (6 bases each). Germline V gives CDR1 SGHAT, CDR2 FQNNGV. This CDR3 region has 16 residues. V was clipped by 7 bases and J by 7 bases, with 23 bases between them. CDR3 loop: CASTFRTWGALNEQFF. CDR3 DNA sequence: TGTGCCAGCACCTTTCGCACGTGGGGGGCCTTGAATGAGCAGTTCTTC.

V and J are TRBV6-2 or TRBV6-3 and TRBJ2-5; D not certain. V was trimmed by 5 bases and J by 4 bases, leaving 8 bases between them. This CDR3 contains 12 residues. From germline, CDR1 is MNHEY and CDR2 SVGEGT. The CDR3 region is CASSNRVETQYF. CDR3 nucleotide sequence: TGTGCCAGCAGTAATCGGGTAGAGACCCAGTACTTC.

The chain joins TRBV7-2 to TRBJ1-6, with D perhaps matching TRBD1 (5 bases). Per germline, CDR1 SGHTA and CDR2 FQGNSA. The CDR3 is 16 residues long. V lost 5 bases to trimming and J lost 7 bases, with 18 bases between them. CDR3 loop: CASSPRGVRDNSPLHF. The CDR3 DNA follows: TGTGCCAGCAGCCCACGGGGCGTTAGGGACAATTCACCCCTCCACTTT.

This clone came up a few times. The identical CDR3 is also encoded by other nucleotide sequences in the sample. The rearrangement links TRBV5-1 to TRBJ1-2, with 10 bases matching TRBD1. The CDR3 covers 14 residues. The germline gives CDR1 SGHRS, CDR2 YFSETQ. The V and J ends lost 0 bases and 4 bases, in that order; junction bases with no gene match: 0. The CDR3 region is CASSLGTGGYGYTF. The DNA for the CDR3 is TGCGCCAGCAGCTTGGGGACAGGGGGCTATGGCTACACCTTC.

The V and J genes are TRBV6-1 and TRBJ2-2; 8 nucleotides line up with TRBD2. The CDR3 totals 16 residues. CDR1 and CDR2 (germline): MNHNS, SASEGT. Trimming at V came to 4 bases and at J to 4 bases, leaving 8 bases not matched to a gene. The CDR3 spells CASSVPGLEVTGELFF. The CDR3 coding sequence is TGTGCCAGCAGTGTCCCGGGACTAGAAGTCACCGGGGAGCTGTTTTTT.

The chain uses TRBV28 and TRBJ1-2; D call uncertain. Between the trimmed V and J ends, which lost 4 bases and 5 bases, there was a span of 5 bases. From germline, CDR1 is MDHEN and CDR2 SYDVKM. CDR3 length: 11 amino acids. CDR3 in amino acids: CASSSLYGYTF. CDR3 nucleotide sequence: TGTGCCAGCAGTTCTCTATATGGCTACACCTTC.

This clone showed up just once. The rearrangement uses TRBV19 and TRBJ2-1; tentatively, D is TRBD1 (6 bases). Trimming removed 1 base from V and 8 bases from J, with 9 bases in between. Germline loops: CDR1 LNHDA, CDR2 SQIVND (reference sequence). The CDR3 runs to 13 residues. The CDR3 bases are TGTGCCAGTAGTATAGGCTCAGGGGATGAGCAGTTCTTC. It translates to CASSIGSGDEQFF.

The chain employs TRBV28 and TRBJ1-5; the D is unclear. This CDR3 is built from 12 residues. Germline assignment: CDR1 MDHEN and CDR2 SYDVKM. V gave up 7 bases and J gave up 6 bases, with 10 bases separating them. CDR3 sequence: CASKLLGQPQHF. The CDR3 nucleotides are TGTGCCAGCAAGTTATTAGGTCAGCCCCAGCATTTT.

V and J are TRBV4-2 and TRBJ1-3; possibly TRBD1 for D (5 bases). Germline V gives CDR1 LGHNA, CDR2 YNFKEQ. The CDR3 runs to 15 residues. The V end lost 3 bases, the J end lost 3 bases, and 12 bases lay between the germline ends. The CDR3 reads CASSQTRQYGNTIYF. The DNA of the CDR3 is TGTGCCAGCAGCCAGACCCGACAGTATGGAAACACCATATATTTT.

The V call is TRBV7-2, the J call TRBJ2-1; D is possibly TRBD2 (7 bases). Germline V CDR1 and CDR2: SGHTA, FQGNSA. This CDR3 is built from 15 residues. V shed 3 bases and J shed 6 bases, with 15 bases lying between them. The CDR3 loop is CASSLVAGGPNEQFF. The CDR3 DNA reads as TGTGCCAGCAGCTTGGTGGCCGGGGGGCCCAATGAGCAGTTCTTC.

A single count supports this clone. The rearrangement links TRBV3-1 (or the pseudogene TRBV3-2) to TRBJ2-1; no definite D call. This CDR3 contains 13 residues. V dropped 4 bases and J dropped 8 bases, with 12 bases sitting between them. From germline, CDR1 is LGHDT and CDR2 YNNKEL (reference sequence). The DNA for the CDR3 is TGTGCCAGCAGCCTTTTGCACGGAGATGAGCAGTTCTTC. Translating gives CASSLLHGDEQFF.

The CDR3 sequence is CASSLWDRVQGETQYF. DNA for the CDR3: TGTGCCAGCAGCTTGTGGGACAGGGTTCAGGGAGAGACCCAGTACTTC. V gene TRBV7-8 combines with J gene TRBJ2-5; 9 nucleotides align to TRBD1. CDR1 is SGHVS and CDR2 is FQNEAQ in the germline V gene. J lost 4 bases, V lost 3 bases, and 9 bases had no gene match. There are 16 residues in the CDR3.

V and J are TRBV28 and TRBJ1-3; TRBD1 matches at 7 bases. Germline V gene sequence: CDR1 MDHEN, CDR2 SYDVKM. J gave up 4 bases and V 7 bases, and 7 bases lay outside the gene matches. The CDR3 totals 14 residues. Here the CDR3 DNA reads TGTGCCAGCAACAGGGGCAACTCGGGAAACACCATATATTTT. Protein sequence: CASNRGNSGNTIYF.

This clone has just a few counts. V usage is TRBV6-5 and J usage is TRBJ2-2; 10 positions match TRBD1. CDR1 is MNHEY, CDR2 SVGAGI, per germline. The CDR3 runs 15 residues. V was clipped by 6 bases and J by 6 bases; unmatched bases: 7. The CDR3 loop is CASRPGTGESGELFF. The DNA of the CDR3 is TGTGCCAGCAGACCAGGGACAGGGGAGTCCGGGGAGCTGTTTTTT.

The chain has TRBV5-1 and TRBJ1-1; D unclear. Per germline, CDR1 SGHRS and CDR2 YFSETQ. Trimming removed 1 base from V and 3 bases from J, with 7 bases in between. The CDR3 has 13 amino acids. CDR3 bases: TGCGCCAGCAGCTTGTCGTCGGACACTGAAGCTTTCTTT. Protein product: CASSLSSDTEAFF.

The chain has TRBV29-1 and TRBJ1-1, with D possibly matching TRBD1 (6 bases). The CDR3 length is 13 residues. V was cut by 6 bases and J by 1 base, with 12 bases left in between. Germline assignment: CDR1 SQVTM and CDR2 ANQGSEA. CDR3 in DNA: TGCAGCGTGGCGAGGGGGAAGAACACTGAAGCTTTCTTT. Translating it yields CSVARGKNTEAFF.

This chain joins TRBV5-1 and TRBJ2-6, with a possible D match to TRBD1 (5 bases). The CDR3 has 16 residues. Germline V gives CDR1 SGHRS, CDR2 YFSETQ. V was trimmed by 0 bases and J by 0 bases, leaving 7 bases between them. CDR3 nucleotide sequence: TGCGCCAGCAGCTTGGGACAGTACTCTGGGGCCAACGTCCTGACTTTC. Its protein product is CASSLGQYSGANVLTF. The full variable domain, with the rest looked up from reference TRBV5-1 and TRBJ2-6, is KAGVTQTPRYLIKTRGQQVTLSCSPISGHRSVSWYQQTPGQGLQFLFEYFSETQRNKGNFPGRFSGRQFSNSRSEMNVSTLELGDSALYLCASSLGQYSGANVLTFGAGSRLTVL.

The V call is TRBV18, the J call TRBJ2-1, with TRBD2 identical over 10 bases. Looked up from germline, CDR1 is KGHSH and CDR2 is LQKENI. J was trimmed by 4 bases and V by 2 bases; bases with no gene match: 5. The CDR3 length is 16 residues. CDR3 DNA: TGTGCCAGCTCACCATCAAGCGGGGGGGGTTACAATGAGCAGTTCTTC. Translated, it gives CASSPSSGGGYNEQFF.

V and J are TRBV15 and TRBJ2-2; D is unclear. CDR1 and CDR2 (germline): LNHNV, YYDKDF (reference sequence). Trimming pared 0 bases from V and 6 bases from J, leaving 8 bases between. The CDR3 consists of 14 residues. CDR3 in DNA: TGTGCCACCAGCAGAGATCTTACGGCCGGGGAGCTGTTTTTT. Translating it yields CATSRDLTAGELFF. The full variable domain, with the rest looked up from reference TRBV15 and TRBJ2-2, is DAMVIQNPRYQVTQFGKPVTLSCSQTLNHNVMYWYQQKSSQAPKLLFHYYDKDFNNEADTPDNFQSRRPNTSFCFLDIRSPGLGDTAMYLCATSRDLTAGELFFGEGSRLTVL.

The V and J genes are TRBV5-1 and TRBJ1-3; D is undetermined. CDR3 length equals 16 residues. Germline V gene data show CDR1 as SGHRS and CDR2 as YFSETQ. The V end was cut by 3 bases, the J end by 0 bases, with 13 bases between. The CDR3 bases are TGCGCCAGCAGCTCCATGAAGGGCAGCTCTGGAAACACCATATATTTT. As protein: CASSSMKGSSGNTIYF. Full variable domain (remainder filled in from reference TRBV5-1 and TRBJ1-3): KAGVTQTPRYLIKTRGQQVTLSCSPISGHRSVSWYQQTPGQGLQFLFEYFSETQRNKGNFPGRFSGRQFSNSRSEMNVSTLELGDSALYLCASSSMKGSSGNTIYFGEGSWLTVV.

The genes are TRBV5-1 and TRBJ2-7; no reliable D call. This CDR3 is built from 13 residues. V was cut by 1 base and J by 4 bases, with 9 bases left in between. Germline loops: CDR1 SGHRS, CDR2 YFSETQ. The CDR3 bases are TGCGCCAGCAGCTTGAACATCGGGTACGAGCAGTACTTC. Encoded protein: CASSLNIGYEQYF. Using reference TRBV5-1 and TRBJ2-7 for the parts outside the CDR3, the full variable domain is KAGVTQTPRYLIKTRGQQVTLSCSPISGHRSVSWYQQTPGQGLQFLFEYFSETQRNKGNFPGRFSGRQFSNSRSEMNVSTLELGDSALYLCASSLNIGYEQYFGPGTRLTVT.

The CDR3 DNA sequence: TGTGCCAGTAGTTCGGGACAGCGTACCAGGGATGAAGCTTTCTTT. As protein: CASSSGQRTRDEAFF. This sequence joins TRBV19 and TRBJ1-1, with 7 nucleotides matching TRBD1. Germline CDR1 is LNHDA and CDR2 is SQIVND (reference sequence). This CDR3 region has 15 residues. V dropped 5 bases and J dropped 7; count of bases not matched to a gene: 13.

The DNA for the CDR3 is TGTGCCAGCAGTTTAAGCAGAGAGCAGTACTTC. This codes for CASSLSREQYF. The chain is built from TRBV12-3 or TRBV12-4 and TRBJ2-7; D is undetermined. Trimming cost V 2 bases and J 7 bases, with 6 bases left between them. The CDR3 extends over 11 amino acids.

This clone has only a few counts. The V call is TRBV19, the J call TRBJ1-1; 8 bases map to TRBD1. Germline CDR1 reads LNHDA; CDR2 reads SQIVND (reference sequence). Trimming at V came to 10 bases and at J to 0 bases, leaving 4 bases not matched to a gene. This CDR3 spans 13 amino acids. The CDR3 sequence is CATRTGLNTEAFF. The CDR3 nucleotides are TGTGCCACCCGGACAGGGTTGAACACTGAAGCTTTCTTT.

This chain links TRBV6-2 or TRBV6-3 with TRBJ1-5, with TRBD1 as a possible D gene (5 bases). This CDR3 contains 18 residues. V was clipped by 4 bases and J by 0 bases, with 19 bases between them. The germline gives CDR1 MNHEY, CDR2 SVGEGT. CDR3 sequence reads: CASSWDLALPYSNQPQHF. As DNA, the CDR3 is TGTGCCAGCAGTTGGGACCTCGCCCTGCCCTATAGCAATCAGCCCCAGCATTTT.

This chain uses TRBV6-5 with TRBJ2-7; D not resolved. Germline V gene lookup returns CDR1 MNHEY and CDR2 SVGAGI. Trimming removed 2 bases from V and 5 bases from J, with 16 bases in between. The length of the CDR3 is 15 residues. The DNA for the CDR3 is TGTGCCAGCAGTTACCGGTCCTTGGGATTCCACGAGCAGTACTTC. It is translated as CASSYRSLGFHEQYF.